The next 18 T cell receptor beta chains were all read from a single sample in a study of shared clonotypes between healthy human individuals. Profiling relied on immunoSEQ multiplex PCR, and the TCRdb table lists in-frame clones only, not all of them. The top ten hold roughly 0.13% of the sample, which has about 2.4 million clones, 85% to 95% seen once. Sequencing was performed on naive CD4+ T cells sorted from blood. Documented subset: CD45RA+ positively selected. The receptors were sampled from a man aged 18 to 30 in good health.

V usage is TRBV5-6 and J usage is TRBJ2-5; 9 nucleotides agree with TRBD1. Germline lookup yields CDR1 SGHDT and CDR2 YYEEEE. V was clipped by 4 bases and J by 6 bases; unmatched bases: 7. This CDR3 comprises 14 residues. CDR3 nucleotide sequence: TGTGCCAGCAGCGATGACAGGGGGTCTAAGACCCAGTACTTC. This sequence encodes CASSDDRGSKTQYF.

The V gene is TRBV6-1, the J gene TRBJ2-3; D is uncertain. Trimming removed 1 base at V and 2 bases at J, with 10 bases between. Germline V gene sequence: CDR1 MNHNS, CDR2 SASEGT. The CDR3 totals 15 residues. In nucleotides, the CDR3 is TGTGCCAGCAGTGAAGAGGACGGATTCACAGATACGCAGTATTTT. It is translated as CASSEEDGFTDTQYF.

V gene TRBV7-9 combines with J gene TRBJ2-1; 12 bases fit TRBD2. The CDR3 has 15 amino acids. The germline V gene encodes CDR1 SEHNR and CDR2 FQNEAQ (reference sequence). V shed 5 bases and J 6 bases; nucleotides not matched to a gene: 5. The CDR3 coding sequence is TGTGCCAGCAGCCCGACTAGCGGGAGTTTCAATGAGCAGTTCTTC. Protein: CASSPTSGSFNEQFF. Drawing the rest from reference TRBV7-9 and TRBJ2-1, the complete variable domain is DTGVSQNPRHKITKRGQNVTFRCDPISEHNRLYWYRQTLGQGPEFLTYFQNEAQLEKSRLLSDRFSAERPKGSFSTLEIQRTEQGDSAMYLCASSPTSGSFNEQFFGPGTRLTVL.

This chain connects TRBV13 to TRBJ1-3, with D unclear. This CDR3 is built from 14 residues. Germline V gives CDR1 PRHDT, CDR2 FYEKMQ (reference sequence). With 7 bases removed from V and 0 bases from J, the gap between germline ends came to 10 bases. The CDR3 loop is CASTGRISGNTIYF. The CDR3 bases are TGTGCCAGCACAGGCAGAATCTCTGGAAACACCATATATTTT.

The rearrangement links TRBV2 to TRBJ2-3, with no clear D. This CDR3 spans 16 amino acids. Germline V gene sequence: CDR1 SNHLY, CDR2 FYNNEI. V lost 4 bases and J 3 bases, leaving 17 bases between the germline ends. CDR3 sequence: CASSGFGFKVTDTQYF. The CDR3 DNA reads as TGTGCCAGCAGTGGGTTTGGGTTCAAGGTGACAGATACGCAGTATTTT. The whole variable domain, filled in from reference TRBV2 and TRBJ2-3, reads EPEVTQTPSHQVTQMGQEVILRCVPISNHLYFYWYRQILGQKVEFLVSFYNNEISEKSEIFDDQFSVERPDGSNFTLKIRSTKLEDSAMYFCASSGFGFKVTDTQYFGPGTRLTVL.

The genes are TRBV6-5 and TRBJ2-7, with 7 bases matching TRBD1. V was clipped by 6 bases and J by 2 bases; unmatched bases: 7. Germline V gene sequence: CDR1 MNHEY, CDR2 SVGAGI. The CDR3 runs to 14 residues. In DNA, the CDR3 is TGTGCCAGCAGCGAGGGGACAGTACCCTACGAGCAGTACTTC. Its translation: CASSEGTVPYEQYF.

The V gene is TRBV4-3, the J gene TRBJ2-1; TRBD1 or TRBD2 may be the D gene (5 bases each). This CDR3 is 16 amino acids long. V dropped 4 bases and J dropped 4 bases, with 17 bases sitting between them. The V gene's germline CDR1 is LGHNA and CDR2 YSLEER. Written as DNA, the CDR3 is TGCGCCAGCAGCCCAGAACGGGATTGGGGGTACAATGAGCAGTTCTTC. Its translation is CASSPERDWGYNEQFF.

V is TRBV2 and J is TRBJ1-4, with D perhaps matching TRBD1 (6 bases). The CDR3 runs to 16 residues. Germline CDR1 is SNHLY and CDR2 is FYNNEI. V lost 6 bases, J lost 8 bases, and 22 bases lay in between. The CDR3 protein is CASRKGVSTGGEKLFF. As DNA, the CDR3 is TGTGCCAGCAGGAAGGGCGTCTCGACAGGAGGGGAAAAACTGTTTTTT.

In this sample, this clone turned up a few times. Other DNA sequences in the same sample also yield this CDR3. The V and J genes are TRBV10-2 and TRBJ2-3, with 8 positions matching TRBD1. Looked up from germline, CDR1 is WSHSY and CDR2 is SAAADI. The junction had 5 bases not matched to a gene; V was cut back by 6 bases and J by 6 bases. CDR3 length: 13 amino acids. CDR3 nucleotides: TGCGCCAGCAGGCAGGGGGCGAGTGATACGCAGTATTTT. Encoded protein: CASRQGASDTQYF.

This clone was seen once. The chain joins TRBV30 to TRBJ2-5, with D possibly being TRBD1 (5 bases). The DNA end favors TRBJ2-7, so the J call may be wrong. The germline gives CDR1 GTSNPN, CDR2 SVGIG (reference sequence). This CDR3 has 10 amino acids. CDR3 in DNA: TGTGCCTGCCAGGGTTACGAGCAGTACTTC. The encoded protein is CACQGYEQYF.

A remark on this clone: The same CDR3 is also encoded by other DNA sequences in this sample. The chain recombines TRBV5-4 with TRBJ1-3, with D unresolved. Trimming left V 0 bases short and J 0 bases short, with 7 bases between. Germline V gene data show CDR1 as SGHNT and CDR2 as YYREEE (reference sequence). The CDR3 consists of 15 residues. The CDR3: CASSLDLSSGNTIYF. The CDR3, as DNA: TGTGCCAGCAGCTTGGACCTAAGCTCTGGAAACACCATATATTTT.

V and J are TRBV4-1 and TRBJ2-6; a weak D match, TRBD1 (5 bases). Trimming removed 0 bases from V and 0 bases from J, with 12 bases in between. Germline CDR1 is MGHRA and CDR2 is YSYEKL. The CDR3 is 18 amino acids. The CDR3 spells CASSQDSTGSSGANVLTF. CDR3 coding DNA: TGCGCCAGCAGCCAAGACTCCACAGGTTCCTCTGGGGCCAACGTCCTGACTTTC.

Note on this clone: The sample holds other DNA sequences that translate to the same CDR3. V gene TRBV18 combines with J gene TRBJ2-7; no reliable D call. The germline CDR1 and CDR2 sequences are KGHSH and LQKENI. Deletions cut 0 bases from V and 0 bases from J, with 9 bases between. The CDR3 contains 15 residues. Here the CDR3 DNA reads TGTGCCAGCTCACCACCGGGCCTAAGCTCCTACGAGCAGTACTTC. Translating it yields CASSPPGLSSYEQYF.

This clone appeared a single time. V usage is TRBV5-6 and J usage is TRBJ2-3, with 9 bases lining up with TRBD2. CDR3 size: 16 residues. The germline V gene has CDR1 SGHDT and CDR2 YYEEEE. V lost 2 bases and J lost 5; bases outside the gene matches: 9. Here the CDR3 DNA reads TGTGCCAGCAGCTTAGGACCAGCGGGGGGTGGAGATACGCAGTATTTT. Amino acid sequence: CASSLGPAGGGDTQYF. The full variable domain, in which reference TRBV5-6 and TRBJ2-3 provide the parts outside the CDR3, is DAGVTQSPTHLIKTRGQQVTLRCSPKSGHDTVSWYQQALGQGPQFIFQYYEEEERQRGNFPDRFSGHQFPNYSSELNVNALLLGDSALYLCASSLGPAGGGDTQYFGPGTRLTVL.

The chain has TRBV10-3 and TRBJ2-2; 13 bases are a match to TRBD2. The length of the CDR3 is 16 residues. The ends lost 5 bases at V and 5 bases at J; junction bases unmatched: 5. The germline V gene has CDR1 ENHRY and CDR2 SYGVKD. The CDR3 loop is CAISRTSGGGTGELFF. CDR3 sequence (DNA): TGTGCCATCAGTCGGACTAGCGGGGGAGGAACCGGGGAGCTGTTTTTT.

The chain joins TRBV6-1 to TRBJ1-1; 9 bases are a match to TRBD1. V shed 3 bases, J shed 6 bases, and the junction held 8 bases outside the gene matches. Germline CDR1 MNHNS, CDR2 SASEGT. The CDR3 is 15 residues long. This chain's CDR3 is CASSEPGQGKAEAFF. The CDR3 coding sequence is TGTGCCAGCAGTGAGCCGGGACAGGGAAAAGCTGAAGCTTTCTTT.

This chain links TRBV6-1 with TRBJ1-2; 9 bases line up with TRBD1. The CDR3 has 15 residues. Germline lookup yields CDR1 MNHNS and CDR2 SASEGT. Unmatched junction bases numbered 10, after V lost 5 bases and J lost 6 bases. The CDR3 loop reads CASSSQGAPPDGYTF. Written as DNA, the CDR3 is TGTGCCAGCAGTTCACAGGGGGCGCCTCCCGATGGCTACACCTTC.

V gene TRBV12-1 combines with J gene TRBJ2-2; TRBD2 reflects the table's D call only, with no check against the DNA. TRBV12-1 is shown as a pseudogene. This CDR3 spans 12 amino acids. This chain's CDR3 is CASIGETGELFF. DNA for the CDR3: TGTGCCAGCATCGGTGAGACCGGGGAGCTGTTTTTT.